The present TCR beta chain was sequenced within a study of cytomegalovirus exposure and HLA in healthy donors. V was clipped by 4 bases and J by 6 bases; unmatched bases: 4. CDR1 and CDR2 (germline): SGHNT, YENEEA. The CDR3 is 13 residues long. With 60 Vbeta and 13 Jbeta primers, the PCR was carried out. Sequencing used immunoSEQ multiplex PCR; TCRdb keeps in-frame clones, though not all of them. The data hold about 150,000 clones, with 77% observed a single time. The rearrangement joins TRBV11-3 to TRBJ1-1; 8 positions agree with TRBD1. The source material was PBMCs. This receptor was identified in a male donor in good health and CMV-seronegative. In DNA form, the CDR3 reads TGTGCCAGCAGCTCAGGGGGCGTAGCTGAAGCTTTCTTT. Protein sequence: CASSSGGVAEAFF.